The rows below give T cell receptor beta chains drawn from one sample of a study of CD8 T cells in ankylosing spondylitis. TCRdb reanalysed the 5' RACE reads using MiXCR and keeps one entry per CDR3 protein. The sample has 700,000 to 850,000 distinct CDR3 sequences, about an eighth seen once. The sample comprised blood, either unsorted or a sorted T cell fraction (not recorded which). The receptors come from a male donor with ankylosing spondylitis. The CDR3 runs from the conserved cysteine through the conserved F or W. D genes are given only for firm matches. A row's size may be missing; if present it is once, few, many or a size class.

TRBV25-1	few	TRBD1	TRBJ1-1	CASSEAQGYTEAFF	TGTGCCAGCAGTGAAGCACAGGGGTACACTGAAGCTTTCTTT
TRBV5-6	-	-	TRBJ2-7	CASSFFVSEDEAEQYF	TGTGCCAGCAGCTTTTTTGTCTCGGAAGACGAGGCCGAGCAGTACTTC
TRBV7-2	-	-	TRBJ1-2	CASSLGLGAPNYGYTF	TGTGCCAGCAGCTTAGGTCTAGGGGCCCCTAACTATGGCTACACCTTC
TRBV5-1	few	TRBD1	TRBJ1-1	CASSLTPGTGYTEAFF	TGCGCCAGCAGCTTAACCCCCGGGACAGGGTACACTGAAGCTTTCTTT
TRBV18	few	TRBD2	TRBJ2-7	CASSQGRGVTYEQYF	TGTGCCAGCTCACAAGGTCGGGGGGTTACCTACGAGCAGTACTTC
TRBV20-1	few	TRBD2	TRBJ2-2	CSARAGLAADTGELFF	TGCAGTGCTCGAGCGGGACTAGCGGCAGACACCGGGGAGCTGTTTTTT
TRBV6-1	-	-	TRBJ2-7	CASSEQAYEQYF	TGTGCCAGCAGTGAACAAGCGTACGAGCAGTACTTC
TRBV20-1	few	-	TRBJ2-2	CSARDRRAAGGYMTGELFF	TGCAGTGCTAGAGATAGGAGGGCCGCAGGAGGGTATATGACCGGGGAGCTGTTTTTT
TRBV20-1	few	-	TRBJ2-1	CSARVPNEQFF	TGCAGTGCTAGGGTCCCGAATGAGCAGTTCTTC
TRBV20-1	-	TRBD1	TRBJ2-7	CSAVQGAIDEQYF	TGCAGTGCTGTGCAGGGGGCGATCGACGAGCAGTACTTC
TRBV18	-	-	TRBJ2-7	CASSPLGAPSYEQYF	TGTGCCAGCTCACCTCTGGGGGCTCCATCCTACGAGCAGTACTTC
TRBV6-6	few	TRBD1	TRBJ2-7	CASKGQGAKGQYF	TGTGCCAGCAAGGGACAGGGGGCCAAGGGGCAGTACTTC
TRBV3-1	-	-	TRBJ2-7	CASSLLSRRDEQYF	TGTGCCAGCAGCCTTCTATCGCGGCGGGACGAGCAGTACTTC
TRBV5-1	-	-	TRBJ2-5	CASSLEGTGETQYF	TGCGCCAGCAGCTTGGAAGGGACGGGAGAGACCCAGTACTTC
TRBV7-2	many	TRBD1	TRBJ2-7	CASSYGGQGAREQYF	TGTGCCAGCAGCTACGGGGGACAGGGGGCTCGCGAGCAGTACTTC
TRBV30	once	TRBD1	TRBJ2-1	CAWSSLDRRDNEQFF	TGTGCCTGGAGTTCCTTGGACAGGAGAGACAATGAGCAGTTCTTC
TRBV5-5	-	-	TRBJ2-5	CASSFGGGVHQETQYF	TGTGCCAGCAGCTTCGGTGGCGGGGTGCACCAAGAGACCCAGTACTTC
TRBV5-1	-	-	TRBJ1-4	CASSRGTRVEKLFF	TGCGCCAGCAGCCGAGGCACAAGGGTTGAAAAACTGTTTTTT
TRBV5-1	once	TRBD2	TRBJ2-3	CASSSAGGDTQYF	TGCGCCAGCAGCTCCGCCGGGGGGGATACGCAGTATTTT
TRBV5-6	-	-	TRBJ2-7	CASSLLGSGYEQYF	TGTGCCAGCAGCTTGTTGGGGTCGGGCTACGAGCAGTACTTC
TRBV29-1	few	-	TRBJ2-5	CSVRAGEGETQYF	TGCAGCGTTAGGGCAGGGGAGGGGGAGACCCAGTACTTC
TRBV7-2	-	TRBD1	TRBJ2-1	CASSSTGRDEQFF	TGTGCCAGCAGCTCGACAGGGCGGGATGAGCAGTTCTTC
TRBV14	few	TRBD2	TRBJ2-1	CASSSLGLAGVLEQFF	TGTGCCAGCAGCTCGCTTGGGTTAGCGGGAGTACTTGAGCAGTTCTTC
TRBV4-2	once	TRBD2	TRBJ2-1	CASSQEESGGLNSENEQFF	TGTGCCAGCAGCCAAGAAGAGAGCGGGGGCCTAAACAGTGAAAATGAGCAGTTCTTC
TRBV7-6	-	TRBD2	TRBJ2-7	CASSFGLAGEPYEQYF	TGTGCCAGCAGTTTCGGGCTAGCGGGAGAACCCTACGAGCAGTACTTC